This entry features one T cell receptor beta chain sequence. Its target is not known. The primer mix had 60 Vbeta and 13 Jbeta primers. Methods used by the authors: It was a later analysis that counted 83 million or so unique TCR beta chains, of which some 9.9 million were shared. Repertoires were generated with immunoSEQ multiplex PCR, while TCRdb's copy carries only in-frame clones and drops some. The DNA was the basis for D and trimming; V, J and clone size are from that table. The sample has some 140,000 clones, about four fifths seen once. These data are taken from a study of cytomegalovirus exposure and HLA in healthy donors. Overall study findings and caveats: Segments of the TCR beta V type were, in most cases, productive about 90% or about 30% of the time in an earlier analysis. Sequencing depth roughly uniform across donors was assumed in presence/absence analyses. Highly shared variants forming one cluster were likely a sequencing artifact.

V gave up 11 bases and J gave up 0 bases, with 11 bases separating them. This CDR3 has 14 amino acids. From germline, CDR1 is MNHEY and CDR2 SVGAGI. The receptor was derived from a male donor in good health and CMV-seronegative. The genes are TRBV6-5 and TRBJ1-6; D uncertain. Sample: PBMCs. The DNA of the CDR3 is TGTGCCGCCCGTCGCGACTCCTATAATTCACCCCTCCACTTT. It is translated as CAARRDSYNSPLHF.